What follows is one T cell receptor (beta chain) and its context. Its antigen remains unidentified. This record belongs to a study of vaccination and CD4 T cells after COVID-19. As for the study in general: The stimulating agents, overlapping spike peptides, came from SARS-CoV-2, HCoV-NL63, HCoV-OC43 and HCoV-229E.

Specified treatment: 10-day PBMC culture with coronavirus spike peptide pools or control peptides (ViraFEST assay). With the Oncomine TCR Beta short-read assay, DNA from cultured CD4+ T cells was sequenced. MiXCR was run by TCRdb on the PCR reads, yielding one entry per CDR3 protein. The sample carries roughly 12,000 distinct CDR3 sequences, about 53% recorded once. CDR3 size: 17 residues. Trimming removed 5 bases from V and 2 bases from J; junction bases left unmatched: 15. Germline V gene sequence: CDR1 MDHEN, CDR2 SYDVKM. The study, taken as a whole, reports: Convalescent patients studied were relatively few, and early post-infection timepoints were absent.

Material for sequencing was CD4+ T cells from blood, cultured in vitro. The sequence derives from a human donor who had recovered from COVID-19. The rearrangement joins TRBV28 to TRBJ2-7, with TRBD1 identical over 7 bases. The CDR3 here is CASSPPTGAPWPYEQYF. In DNA, the CDR3 is TGTGCCAGCAGTCCGCCAACAGGGGCCCCTTGGCCCTACGAGCAGTACTTC.